This TCR beta chain was observed in a study of Tregs in tolerant kidney transplant recipients. Study-level points and caveats: Tregs expanded with activated donor B cells seemed most donor-specific. Biological reproducibility was not directly addressed in this study.

Thawed PBMCs were FACS-sorted into unstimulated CD4+CD25+CD127- regulatory T cells, CD4+CD25- non-regulatory cells, CD4 and CD8 cells. As concerns this clone: The antigen is undetermined.

Measured with immunoSEQ multiplex PCR; TCRdb has only the in-frame clones, and not every one. This table has tens of thousands of clones, approximately 94% appearing once. The germline CDR1 and CDR2 sequences are SNHLY and FYNNEI. V was cut by 0 bases and J by 7 bases, with 21 bases left in between. The CDR3 consists of 17 residues. The V gene is TRBV2, the J gene TRBJ1-2; D is possibly TRBD1 (6 bases). Sequencing input: CD8+ T cells from blood. The TCR originated in a human donor in good health. The CDR3 loop is CASSEAQNRAREFGYTF. As DNA, the CDR3 is TGTGCCAGCAGTGAAGCGCAGAACAGGGCTCGCGAATTTGGCTACACCTTC.